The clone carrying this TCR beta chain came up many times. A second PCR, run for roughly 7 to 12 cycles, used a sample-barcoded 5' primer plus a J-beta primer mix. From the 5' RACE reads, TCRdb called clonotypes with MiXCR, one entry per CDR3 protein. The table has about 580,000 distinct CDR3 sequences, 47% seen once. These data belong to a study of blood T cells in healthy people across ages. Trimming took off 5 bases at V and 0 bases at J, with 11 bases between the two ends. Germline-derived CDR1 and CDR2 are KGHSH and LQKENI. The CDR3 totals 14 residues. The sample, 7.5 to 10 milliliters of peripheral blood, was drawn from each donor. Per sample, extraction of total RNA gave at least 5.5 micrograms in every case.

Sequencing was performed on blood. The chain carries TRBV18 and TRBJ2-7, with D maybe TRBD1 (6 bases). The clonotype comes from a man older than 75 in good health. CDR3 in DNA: TGTGCCAGCTCAGCCGACAGGAGCTCCTACGAGCAGTACTTC. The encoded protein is CASSADRSSYEQYF. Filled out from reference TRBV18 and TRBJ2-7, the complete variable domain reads NAGVMQNPRHLVRRRGQEARLRCSPMKGHSHVYWYRQLPEEGLKFMVYLQKENIIDESGMPKERFSAEFPKEGPSILRIQQVVRGDSAAYFCASSADRSSYEQYFGPGTRLTVT.